The next 9 T cell receptor beta chains were all read from a single sample in a study of T cells in localized non-small cell lung cancer. Only in-frame clones appear in the TCRdb table, and some are missing; sequencing was by immunoSEQ multiplex PCR. The sample lists about 27,000 clones, 88% occurring once. The material was peripheral blood, obtained before any cancer treatment. These receptors were taken from a female donor older than 55 with stage II squamous cell lung carcinoma.

This rearrangement joins TRBV30 to TRBJ1-5; D is ambiguous. The CDR3 loop spans 12 amino acids. Deletions cut 8 bases from V and 6 bases from J, with 14 bases between. In germline, CDR1 is GTSNPN, CDR2 SVGIG (reference sequence). The CDR3 loop is CALGLEGQPQHF. The CDR3 region has the DNA TGTGCCCTTGGACTGGAAGGTCAGCCCCAGCATTTT.

This rearrangement joins TRBV19 to TRBJ1-6; 9 bases agree with TRBD1. CDR1 LNHDA and CDR2 SQIVND come from the germline V gene (reference sequence). This CDR3 is 15 amino acids long. V shed 7 bases, J shed 10 bases, and the junction held 11 bases outside the gene matches. The CDR3 region has the DNA TGTGCCAGTAACCCGGACAGGGGAGGTCGGTCACCCCTCCACTTT. This sequence encodes CASNPDRGGRSPLHF.

The rearrangement uses TRBV5-1 and TRBJ2-3; 8 bases agree with TRBD2. The CDR3 loop spans 15 amino acids. Germline V gene sequence: CDR1 SGHRS, CDR2 YFSETQ. V shed 0 bases, J shed 5 bases, and the junction held 5 bases outside the gene matches. CDR3 sequence reads: CASSLGAGGVDTQYF. In DNA form, the CDR3 reads TGCGCCAGCAGCTTGGGTGCGGGAGGTGTAGATACGCAGTATTTT.

The chain is built from TRBV2 and TRBJ1-4, with D tentatively TRBD1 (5 bases). The V end lost 3 bases, the J end lost 3 bases, and 8 bases lay between the germline ends. The CDR3 is 14 amino acids. Germline CDR1 is SNHLY and CDR2 is FYNNEI. The CDR3 sequence is CASSDGRANEKLFF. The CDR3 DNA follows: TGTGCCAGCAGTGATGGCAGGGCTAATGAAAAACTGTTTTTT.

As for this clone: The same CDR3 also results from other DNA sequences found in this sample. This sequence joins TRBV6-1 and TRBJ2-3; D is ambiguous. This CDR3 region has 14 residues. V shed 1 base and J shed 1 base, with 6 bases lying between them. The germline CDR1 and CDR2 sequences are MNHNS and SASEGT. This chain's CDR3 is CASSEGSGTDTQYF. For the CDR3, the DNA is TGTGCCAGCAGTGAAGGGAGCGGCACAGATACGCAGTATTTT.

The rearrangement uses TRBV29-1 and TRBJ2-2; maybe TRBD2 (7 bases). This CDR3 contains 14 residues. The germline gives CDR1 SQVTM, CDR2 ANQGSEA. As DNA, the CDR3 is TGCAGTGCCCTGGGAGGGGGTTGGTCCGGGGAGCTGTTTTTT. Translation gives CSALGGGWSGELFF.

Here the CDR3 reads CASGSYRFNQPQHF. In nucleotides, the CDR3 is TGTGCCAGCGGATCCTACAGATTCAATCAGCCCCAGCATTTT. The chain joins TRBV28 to TRBJ1-5; D unclear. The CDR3 length is 14 residues. Deletions cut 8 bases from V and 3 bases from J, with 14 bases between. Germline values: CDR1 MDHEN, CDR2 SYDVKM.

This sequence joins TRBV9 and TRBJ1-1; the D gene is possibly TRBD1 (5 bases). V lost 1 base to trimming and J lost 1 base, with 8 bases between them. There are 14 residues in the CDR3. Germline-derived CDR1 and CDR2 are SGDLS and YYNGEE. This chain's CDR3 is CASSVTGQNTEAFF. CDR3 DNA: TGTGCCAGCAGCGTAACTGGACAGAACACTGAAGCTTTCTTT.

The CDR3 DNA follows: TGTGCCAGCAGGGACGGGCCCCAAGAGACCCAGTACTTC. Its protein product is CASRDGPQETQYF. The chain couples TRBV13 to TRBJ2-5; D unclear. Germline V gene lookup returns CDR1 PRHDT and CDR2 FYEKMQ (reference sequence). The CDR3 consists of 13 residues. Trimming stripped 6 bases from V and 1 base from J, with 9 bases between.